The source of this T cell receptor (beta chain) is a study of blood T cell repertoires in COVID-19 (dated by TCRdb to the early 2020s). Background for the entire study: Samples covering the acute and convalescent phases of COVID-19 were provided by collaborators in the United States, Italy and Spain. The material from the prospective study consisted of cDNA or gDNA derived from T cells, B-cell-depleted T cells, or PBMCs. The dataset comprised deeply sampled blood TCRbeta repertoires from subjects exposed to, actively infected with, or recovered from COVID-19. The repertoires were released in a freely available public database meant as a resource for research on the immune response to SARS-CoV-2. Samples were obtained from the ongoing ImmuneRACE study (first 160 participants) and from over 1,000 subjects provided by 6 global collaborators. A de-identified subject ID, COVID-19 status, age in years and sex were almost always included in the sample metadata. Where available, HLA class I and class II types were taken from metadata supplied by the sample provider and were not determined by assay-based typing. On the study overall, not on this receptor specifically: Clinical and demographic metadata were provided uncurated, with the amount varying by source and participant.

Regarding this clone: What this receptor recognizes is not known. Base qualities are not recorded, but no much larger clone differs from it by a single base.

TCRbeta CDR3 regions were amplified from genomic DNA by means of the immunoSEQ Assay, a bias-controlled multiplex PCR. The paper's data handling went like this. Within the assay, amplification of reference gene primers was used to estimate how many nucleated cells each sample contained. To quantify the absolute abundance of each unique TCRbeta CDR3 rearrangement, sequence reads were collapsed and filtered. For each sample, productive Simpson clonality was calculated as the square root of Simpson's diversity index over productive rearrangements. TCRdb stores this immuneACCESS table with in-frame sequences only. Part of the clones is absent; in the studies checked, under half of the shortfall reflects unresolved V genes, and no reason is known for the rest. V and J calls and clone size are copied from that table; D and trimming were computed from the DNA. The sample data list 410,000 or so clones, and roughly 89% of these were observed just once. More than 1.4% of the sample is in the top ten clones.

Collaborating institutions collected whole blood in K2EDTA tubes following their own protocols. Collaborator samples were shipped for TCRbeta analysis as frozen whole blood, isolated PBMCs, or DNA extracted from either sample type. From the cysteine up to the phenylalanine, the CDR3 has a length of 16 residues. The entry retains the CDR3 DNA only, 48 bases that are in frame from base 1. Trimming removed 1 base from V and 8 bases from J, leaving 19 bases between the germline ends. Sequences SGHDT (CDR1) and YYEEEE (CDR2) are obtained from the germline V gene. Rearrangement joined TRBV5-6 to TRBJ2-4; TRBD2 is a possible D gene, resting on 6 matching bases. The source of this sequence is a woman aged 25 to 45 with active or convalescent COVID-19. Source material: peripheral blood. At the DNA level, the sequence is TGTGCCAGCAGCTTGTCTCCGGGGGAGGTTTTAGACATTCAGTACTTC. The encoded protein is CASSLSPGEVLDIQYF. With all but the CDR3 taken from the reference TRBV5-6 and TRBJ2-4 genes, the full variable domain is: DAGVTQSPTHLIKTRGQQVTLRCSPKSGHDTVSWYQQALGQGPQFIFQYYEEEERQRGNFPDRFSGHQFPNYSSELNVNALLLGDSALYLCASSLSPGEVLDIQYFGAGTRLSVL.